The 6 T cell receptor beta chains given below trace back to one sample, sequenced in a study of T cells in localized non-small cell lung cancer. Some clones are missing from TCRdb's copy, which holds only in-frame ones; the method was immunoSEQ multiplex PCR. The sample records more than 2,000 clones, 30% to 40% being singletons. The source material was lung tumor tissue, sampled before any cancer treatment. The receptors originated from a male donor aged 60 or over with stage I squamous cell lung carcinoma.

This clone was seen more than once but under ten times. The V call is TRBV11-3, the J call TRBJ2-1; D remains unclear. V lost 1 base and J 4 bases, leaving 11 bases between the germline ends. The germline V gene encodes CDR1 SGHNT and CDR2 YENEEA. CDR3 length: 15 residues. The CDR3 nucleotides read TGTGCCAGCAGCTTAGGGCTAGTCTCATACAATGAGCAGTTCTTC. Protein: CASSLGLVSYNEQFF.

This clone is labeled medium-sized. This chain links TRBV9 with TRBJ1-4; D not certain. The CDR3 is made up of 13 amino acids. Germline V CDR1 and CDR2: SGDLS, YYNGEE. Trimming removed 0 bases from V and 4 bases from J, with 4 bases in between. The CDR3 spells CASSVGGNEKLFF. The CDR3 DNA reads as TGTGCCAGCAGCGTAGGTGGTAATGAAAAACTGTTTTTT.

The CDR3 sequence is CASSPNRGHVGYGYTF. CDR3 DNA: TGTGCCAGCTCACCTAACAGGGGACACGTCGGGTATGGCTACACCTTC. The rearrangement links TRBV18 to TRBJ1-2; 7 bases map to TRBD1. Unmatched junction bases numbered 12, after V lost 3 bases and J lost 5 bases. The CDR3 runs to 16 residues. Germline-derived CDR1 and CDR2 are KGHSH and LQKENI.

By share, this clone counts as medium-sized. V is TRBV11-3 and J is TRBJ2-4, with 11 positions matching TRBD1. CDR3 length: 19 residues. The germline V gene has CDR1 SGHNT and CDR2 YENEEA. The V gene end was trimmed by 5 bases and the J gene end by 0 bases; junction bases not matched to a gene: 12. CDR3 loop: CASSAGDRGYPLAKNIQYF. The CDR3 DNA is TGTGCCAGCAGCGCGGGGGACAGGGGGTATCCCCTAGCCAAAAACATTCAGTACTTC.

The V and J genes are TRBV9 and TRBJ1-4, with D perhaps TRBD1 (6 bases). Germline CDR1 is SGDLS and CDR2 is YYNGEE. This CDR3 spans 16 amino acids. The V and J ends lost 3 bases and 3 bases respectively, with 15 bases between them. This chain's CDR3 is CASSASGGGPNEKLFF. Written as DNA, the CDR3 is TGTGCCAGCAGCGCCTCCGGAGGGGGGCCTAATGAAAAACTGTTTTTT.

The chain has TRBV6-8 and TRBJ2-7; 9 bases map to TRBD1. The germline V gene encodes CDR1 MNHGY and CDR2 SAAAGT. The V gene end was trimmed by 7 bases and the J gene end by 0 bases; junction bases not matched to a gene: 4. The CDR3 is made up of 14 amino acids. In DNA, the CDR3 is TGTGCCAGCACCCCGGGACAGGGCTCCTACGAGCAGTACTTC. Protein product: CASTPGQGSYEQYF.